A single sample is the source of the 30 T cell receptor beta chains below, sequenced in a study of blood T cell repertoires in COVID-19. Measured with immunoSEQ multiplex PCR; TCRdb has only the in-frame clones, and not every one. The sample includes fewer than 250,000 clones, more than 75% seen only once; the top ten take 2% to 2.5%. Sequencing was carried out using PBMCs or T cells enriched from blood (not recorded which). All receptors come from a woman in her 50s who had recovered from COVID-19.

The chain uses TRBV10-3 and TRBJ1-6, with TRBD1 identical over 7 bases. CDR1 and CDR2 from the germline V gene are ENHRY and SYGVKD. V trimming: 2 bases; J trimming: 8 bases; junction bases outside the gene matches: 0. The CDR3 extends over 13 amino acids. The CDR3 region has the DNA TGTGCCATCAGTGAGACAGGGGATTCACCCCTCCACTTT. Amino acids: CAISETGDSPLHF.

This clone was picked up one time. The chain links TRBV27 to TRBJ1-1; TRBD1 is a possible D gene (5 bases). The CDR3 contains 14 residues. Trimming shortened V by 6 bases and J by 0 bases, and 11 bases separated the two germline ends. The germline V gene has CDR1 MNHEY and CDR2 SMNVEV (reference sequence). The CDR3 is CASSQGLMNTEAFF. CDR3 nucleotide sequence: TGTGCCAGCAGCCAGGGCCTTATGAACACTGAAGCTTTCTTT.

The chain joins TRBV24-1 to TRBJ1-5; 9 bases map to TRBD1. CDR3 size: 15 residues. The germline V gene encodes CDR1 KGHDR and CDR2 SFDVKD. Losses at the gene ends were 3 bases for V and 4 bases for J; bases not matched to a gene: 3. The CDR3 nucleotides are TGTGCCACCAGTGATCCGGGACAGGGTAATCAGCCCCAGCATTTT. Its protein product is CATSDPGQGNQPQHF.

This chain connects TRBV23-1 to TRBJ1-1; D is unresolved. TRBV23-1 belongs to the ORF category, with a function that is uncertain. Trimming shortened V by 4 bases and J by 7 bases, and 19 bases separated the two germline ends. This CDR3 contains 15 residues. In nucleotides, the CDR3 is TGCGCCAGCAGTCGGGGAGGGATCGGGTACGATGAAGCTTTCTTT. Protein sequence: CASSRGGIGYDEAFF.

J is TRBJ1-2 and V is TRBV19, with unresolved D. V lost 5 bases, J lost 3 bases, and 16 bases lay in between. The CDR3 consists of 15 residues. CDR1 is LNHDA, CDR2 SQIVND, per germline (reference sequence). The CDR3 nucleotides read TGTGCCAGTAGTGTACGGACTGCAATCGACTATGGCTACACCTTC. Protein: CASSVRTAIDYGYTF.

The chain recombines TRBV24-1 with TRBJ1-2, with a weak D call TRBD1 (6 bases). V was pared by 9 bases and J by 2 bases, with 9 bases between. Germline V lookup: CDR1 KGHDR, CDR2 SFDVKD. The CDR3 sequence is 12 residues long. This chain's CDR3 is CATFGQNYGYTF. As DNA, the CDR3 is TGTGCCACCTTTGGACAGAACTATGGCTACACCTTC.

This chain links TRBV6-5 with TRBJ1-1; D might be TRBD1 (5 bases). With 6 bases removed from V and 4 bases from J, the gap between germline ends came to 15 bases. The CDR3 spans 14 residues. Germline CDR1 MNHEY, CDR2 SVGAGI. CDR3 DNA sequence: TGTGCCAGCAGGGGCTACGGCGACAGCACTGAAGCTTTCTTT. Residues: CASRGYGDSTEAFF.

V gene TRBV27 combines with J gene TRBJ1-2; 9 bases are a match to TRBD1. The V and J ends lost 2 bases and 5 bases, in that order; junction bases with no gene match: 9. Germline V gene data show CDR1 as MNHEY and CDR2 as SMNVEV (reference sequence). CDR3 length: 16 amino acids. CDR3: CASSLTPGQGVYGYTF. For the CDR3, the DNA is TGTGCCAGCAGTTTAACCCCGGGACAGGGAGTATATGGCTACACCTTC.

This chain joins TRBV19 and TRBJ2-7, with 8 bases lining up with TRBD1. Germline V lookup: CDR1 LNHDA, CDR2 SQIVND (reference sequence). This CDR3 has 16 residues. V lost 4 bases to trimming and J lost 5 bases; unmatched junction nucleotides: 13. CDR3 bases: TGTGCCAGTAGTAGAGTGACAGGGGCCTTCTTCAACGAGCAGTACTTC. It translates to CASSRVTGAFFNEQYF.

The gene calls are TRBV27 and TRBJ2-1, with 7 bases lining up with TRBD2. The trim removed 1 base at V and 4 bases at J, leaving 7 bases unmatched. Germline V gene sequence: CDR1 MNHEY, CDR2 SMNVEV (reference sequence). The length of the CDR3 is 16 residues. The CDR3 DNA reads TGTGCCAGCAGTTTATATGTGGGGGGGAATTACAATGAGCAGTTCTTC. Its protein product is CASSLYVGGNYNEQFF.

J is TRBJ1-1 and V is TRBV6-5; perhaps TRBD1 as D (6 bases). Germline V gene data show CDR1 as MNHEY and CDR2 as SVGAGI. Trimming left V 7 bases short and J 1 base short, with 13 bases between. The CDR3 sequence is 14 residues long. The DNA of the CDR3 is TGTGCCAGCATCAACCTGGGACAGAACACTGAAGCTTTCTTT. Encoded protein: CASINLGQNTEAFF.

The chain employs TRBV7-6 and TRBJ1-3; TRBD1 matches 7 bases. Germline CDR1 is SGHVS and CDR2 is FNYEAQ. The V and J ends lost 5 bases and 4 bases, in that order; junction bases with no gene match: 11. The CDR3 sequence is 16 residues long. The CDR3 DNA follows: TGTGCCAGCAGCGAACATTTGACAGGGTCCGGAAACACCATATATTTT. It encodes CASSEHLTGSGNTIYF. Based on the CDR3 plus reference TRBV7-6 and TRBJ1-3, the full variable domain is GAGVSQSPRYKVTKRGQDVALRCDPISGHVSLYWYRQALGQGPEFLTYFNYEAQQDKSGLPNDRFSAERPEGSISTLTIQRTEQRDSAMYRCASSEHLTGSGNTIYFGEGSWLTVV.

The chain joins TRBV18 to TRBJ2-2; the match to TRBD2 covers 12 bases. Germline CDR1 KGHSH, CDR2 LQKENI. The J segment lost 0 bases and the V segment lost 7 bases, leaving 6 bases of the junction unmatched. The CDR3 has 17 residues. The CDR3 here is CASYQTSGSANTGELFF. The CDR3 nucleotides read TGTGCCAGCTATCAGACTAGCGGGAGCGCGAACACCGGGGAGCTGTTTTTT.

The J gene is TRBJ2-1, the V gene TRBV5-5; 12 nucleotides agree with TRBD2. The ends lost 4 bases at V and 7 bases at J; junction bases unmatched: 9. The germline gives CDR1 SGHKS, CDR2 YYEKEE (reference sequence). This CDR3 spans 16 amino acids. CDR3 amino acids: CASSRGLAGWGNEQFF. For the CDR3, the DNA is TGTGCCAGCAGCCGCGGACTAGCGGGGTGGGGGAATGAGCAGTTCTTC.

CDR3 bases: TGTGCCAGCCGACTAGCGGGAGACGACTACAATGAGCAGTTCTTC. It yields the protein CASRLAGDDYNEQFF. V usage is TRBV28 and J usage is TRBJ2-1; 12 bases are shared with TRBD2. This CDR3 has 15 amino acids. The V segment lost 8 bases and the J segment 3 bases; nucleotides outside the gene matches: 5. Per germline, CDR1 MDHEN and CDR2 SYDVKM.

This sequence joins TRBV29-1 and TRBJ2-7, with D maybe TRBD1 (6 bases). CDR3 size: 13 residues. V lost 7 bases, J lost 3 bases, and 16 bases lay in between. CDR1 is SQVTM, CDR2 ANQGSEA, per germline. CDR3: CSGTRGEYYEQYF. The CDR3, as DNA: TGCAGCGGGACCAGGGGTGAATACTACGAGCAGTACTTC.

CDR3 residues: CASTGFYEQFF. CDR3 bases: TGTGCCAGTACAGGGTTTTATGAGCAGTTCTTC. V is TRBV5-6 and J is TRBJ2-1; D perhaps matches TRBD1 (6 bases). Trimming stripped 8 bases from V and 8 bases from J, with 11 bases between. The CDR3 covers 11 residues. CDR1 and CDR2 from the germline V gene are SGHDT and YYEEEE.

The chain combines TRBV9 with TRBJ2-2, with TRBD2 matching 11 bases. V was pared by 1 base and J by 5 bases, with 13 bases of the junction left unmatched. The CDR3 is made up of 19 amino acids. Germline assignment: CDR1 SGDLS and CDR2 YYNGEE. The CDR3 loop is CASSVPIAGGPSGTGELFF. The CDR3 bases are TGTGCCAGCAGCGTACCCATAGCGGGAGGGCCCTCGGGGACCGGGGAGCTGTTTTTT. The entire variable domain, with the rest obtained from reference TRBV9 and TRBJ2-2, is as follows: DSGVTQTPKHLITATGQRVTLRCSPRSGDLSVYWYQQSLDQGLQFLIQYYNGEERAKGNILERFSAQQFPDLHSELNLSSLELGDSALYFCASSVPIAGGPSGTGELFFGEGSRLTVL.

The gene calls are TRBV30 and TRBJ1-1; D perhaps matches TRBD1 (5 bases). V was trimmed by 4 bases and J by 7 bases, leaving 13 bases between them. CDR1 and CDR2 from the germline V gene are GTSNPN and SVGIG (reference sequence). The CDR3 consists of 12 residues. CDR3 nucleotide sequence: TGTGCCTGGACAAGGGACGGGGGTGAAGCTTTCTTT. Its protein product is CAWTRDGGEAFF.

The V call is TRBV27, the J call TRBJ2-7; D remains unclear. Germline CDR1 MNHEY, CDR2 SMNVEV (reference sequence). This CDR3 has 16 amino acids. Trimming stripped 5 bases from V and 0 bases from J, with 17 bases between. In nucleotides, the CDR3 is TGTGCCAGCAGTCCTCCGTGGGCGCTGAGCTCCTACGAGCAGTACTTC. Translating it yields CASSPPWALSSYEQYF.

In the case of this clone: The same CDR3 can be traced to other DNA sequences in this sample. The V gene is TRBV4-1, the J gene TRBJ1-5; D gene uncertain. The CDR3 has 13 amino acids. The germline gives CDR1 MGHRA, CDR2 YSYEKL. The ends were cut back, 0 bases at V and 4 bases at J, with 4 bases in the middle. CDR3 protein: CASSQDPNQPQHF. The CDR3 nucleotides are TGCGCCAGCAGCCAAGACCCTAATCAGCCCCAGCATTTT.

This chain links TRBV7-2 with TRBJ1-1; tentatively, D is TRBD1 (5 bases). The V and J ends lost 10 bases and 1 base respectively, with 13 bases between them. This CDR3 contains 13 residues. From germline, CDR1 is SGHTA and CDR2 FQGNSA. CDR3 DNA: TGTGCCAACAGTAGGACAAGGAACACTGAAGCTTTCTTT. This codes for CANSRTRNTEAFF.

The chain employs TRBV6-7 and TRBJ2-7; D is uncertain. TRBV6-7 is labeled an ORF, and its function is uncertain. The ends were cut back, 6 bases at V and 3 bases at J, with 12 bases in the middle. The CDR3 covers 13 residues. Here the CDR3 DNA reads TGTGCCAGCAGCCGAGACATGGACTACGAGCAGTACTTC. Its translation is CASSRDMDYEQYF.

The chain has TRBV29-1 and TRBJ1-3, with unresolved D. The CDR3 is 14 amino acids. Germline V CDR1 and CDR2: SQVTM, ANQGSEA. V dropped 4 bases and J dropped 2 bases, with 12 bases sitting between them. The DNA of the CDR3 is TGCAGCGTTGGGTACGTCGGGGCTGGAAACACCATATATTTT. Translation gives CSVGYVGAGNTIYF.

The chain couples TRBV7-2 to TRBJ1-2, with D possibly being TRBD1 (5 bases). Germline V gene lookup returns CDR1 SGHTA and CDR2 FQGNSA. V lost 1 base and J lost 5, with 14 bases in between. The CDR3 loop spans 15 amino acids. The chain's CDR3 is CASSLGIGTQYGYTF. CDR3 coding DNA: TGTGCCAGCAGCTTAGGCATCGGGACTCAGTATGGCTACACCTTC. Full variable domain (rest looked up from reference TRBV7-2 and TRBJ1-2): GAGVSQSPSNKVTEKGKDVELRCDPISGHTALYWYRQSLGQGLEFLIYFQGNSAPDKSGLPSDRFSAERTGGSVSTLTIQRTQQEDSAVYLCASSLGIGTQYGYTFGSGTRLTVV.

The chain is built from TRBV4-1 and TRBJ1-2; TRBD1 might be the D (5 bases). Germline V lookup: CDR1 MGHRA, CDR2 YSYEKL. V lost 7 bases and J lost 4, with 16 bases in between. The CDR3 has 14 amino acids. The CDR3 region has the DNA TGCGCCAGCACCCCTGGGGGAGGATCCTATGGCTACACCTTC. It specifies CASTPGGGSYGYTF.

The chain has TRBV19 and TRBJ1-5; D possibly corresponds to TRBD1 (5 bases). This CDR3 has 19 residues. Germline V lookup: CDR1 LNHDA, CDR2 SQIVND (reference sequence). V lost 1 base to trimming and J lost 5 bases, with 24 bases between them. The CDR3 region is CASSIAVILGGSLDQPQHF. CDR3 DNA: TGTGCCAGTAGTATAGCGGTAATCCTCGGGGGGTCCTTGGATCAGCCCCAGCATTTT.

The V and J genes are TRBV19 and TRBJ2-3; 12 bases line up with TRBD1. Looked up from germline, CDR1 is LNHDA and CDR2 is SQIVND (reference sequence). J lost 6 bases, V lost 5 bases, and 6 bases had no gene match. The CDR3 has 15 residues. The CDR3: CASSGGTGGVDTQYF. The CDR3 coding sequence is TGTGCCAGTAGTGGCGGGACAGGGGGCGTCGATACGCAGTATTTT.

This chain links TRBV11-2 with TRBJ1-1; 7 bases map to TRBD1. This CDR3 contains 14 residues. V dropped 6 bases and J dropped 1; count of bases not matched to a gene: 5. The germline CDR1 and CDR2 sequences are SGHAT and FQNNGV. The CDR3 bases are TGTGCCAGCAGTTTCAGGGGGGCGAACACTGAAGCTTTCTTT. Its protein product is CASSFRGANTEAFF.

This clone has only a few counts. The rearrangement uses TRBV7-2 and TRBJ1-5; D gene unclear. Germline V lookup: CDR1 SGHTA, CDR2 FQGNSA. This CDR3 has 16 amino acids. V lost 2 bases to trimming and J lost 0 bases, with 11 bases between them. CDR3: CASSLLAVHSNQPQHF. CDR3 DNA sequence: TGTGCCAGCAGCTTATTGGCAGTACATAGCAATCAGCCCCAGCATTTT.